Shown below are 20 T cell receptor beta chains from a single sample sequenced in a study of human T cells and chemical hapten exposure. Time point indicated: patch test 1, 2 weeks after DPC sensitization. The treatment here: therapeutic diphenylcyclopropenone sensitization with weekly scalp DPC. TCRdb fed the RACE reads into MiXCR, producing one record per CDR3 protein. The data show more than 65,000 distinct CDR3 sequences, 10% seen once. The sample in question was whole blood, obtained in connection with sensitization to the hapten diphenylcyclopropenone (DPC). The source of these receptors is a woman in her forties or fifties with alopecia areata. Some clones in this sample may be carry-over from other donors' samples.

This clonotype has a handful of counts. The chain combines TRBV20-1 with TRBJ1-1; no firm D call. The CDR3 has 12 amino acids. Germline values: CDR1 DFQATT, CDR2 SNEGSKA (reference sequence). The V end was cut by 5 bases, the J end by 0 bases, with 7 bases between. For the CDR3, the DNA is TGCAGTGCTGCTCAGATGAACACTGAAGCTTTCTTT. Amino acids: CSAAQMNTEAFF.

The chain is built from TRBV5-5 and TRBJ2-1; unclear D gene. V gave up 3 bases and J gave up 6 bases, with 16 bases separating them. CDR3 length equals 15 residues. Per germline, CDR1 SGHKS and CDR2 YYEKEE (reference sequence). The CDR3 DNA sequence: TGTGCCAGCAGCTCAGAGGTGGGATTAATCAATGAGCAGTTCTTC. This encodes CASSSEVGLINEQFF.

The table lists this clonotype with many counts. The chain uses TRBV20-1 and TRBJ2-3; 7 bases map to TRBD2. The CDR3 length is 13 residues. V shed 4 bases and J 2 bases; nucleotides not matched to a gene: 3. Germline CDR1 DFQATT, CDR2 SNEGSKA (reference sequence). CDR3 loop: CSATSGFTDTQYF. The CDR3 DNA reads TGCAGTGCTACTAGCGGATTCACAGATACGCAGTATTTT.

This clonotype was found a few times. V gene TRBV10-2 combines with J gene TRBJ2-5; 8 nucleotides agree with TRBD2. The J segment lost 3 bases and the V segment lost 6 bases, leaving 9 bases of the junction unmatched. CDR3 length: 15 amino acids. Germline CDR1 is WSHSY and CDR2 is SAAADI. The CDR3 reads CASSPVAGPKETQYF. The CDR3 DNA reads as TGCGCCAGCAGCCCCGTAGCGGGACCCAAAGAGACCCAGTACTTC.

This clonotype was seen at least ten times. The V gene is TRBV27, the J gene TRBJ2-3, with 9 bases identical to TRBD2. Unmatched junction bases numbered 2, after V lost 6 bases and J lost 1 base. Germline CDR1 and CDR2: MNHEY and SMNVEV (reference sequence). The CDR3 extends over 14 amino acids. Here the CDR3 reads CASRIAGGTDTQYF. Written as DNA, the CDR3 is TGTGCCAGCAGGATAGCGGGAGGCACAGATACGCAGTATTTT.

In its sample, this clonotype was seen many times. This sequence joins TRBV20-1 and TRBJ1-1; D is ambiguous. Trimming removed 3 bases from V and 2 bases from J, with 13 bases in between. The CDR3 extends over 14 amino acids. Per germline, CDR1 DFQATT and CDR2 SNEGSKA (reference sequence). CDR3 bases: TGCAGTGCTAGGTCCGACACGCCAAACACTGAAGCTTTCTTT. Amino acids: CSARSDTPNTEAFF.

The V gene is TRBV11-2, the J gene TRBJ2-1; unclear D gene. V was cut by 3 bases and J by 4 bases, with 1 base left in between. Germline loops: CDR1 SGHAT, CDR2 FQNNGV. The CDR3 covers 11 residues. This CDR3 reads CASSFYNEQFF. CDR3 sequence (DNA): TGTGCCAGCAGCTTTTACAATGAGCAGTTCTTC.

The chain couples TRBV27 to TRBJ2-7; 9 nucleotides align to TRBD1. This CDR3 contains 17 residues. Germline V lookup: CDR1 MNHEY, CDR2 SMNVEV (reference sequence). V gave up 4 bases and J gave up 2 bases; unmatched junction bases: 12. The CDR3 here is CASSSRSGTGNPYEQYF. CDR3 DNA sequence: TGTGCCAGCAGTTCACGGTCCGGGACAGGGAATCCCTACGAGCAGTACTTC.

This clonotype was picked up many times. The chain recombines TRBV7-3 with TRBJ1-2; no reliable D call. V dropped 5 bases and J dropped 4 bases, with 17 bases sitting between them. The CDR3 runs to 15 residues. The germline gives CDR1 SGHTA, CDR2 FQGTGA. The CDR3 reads CASSPSLGIRYGYTF. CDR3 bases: TGTGCCAGCAGCCCATCCCTGGGGATACGCTATGGCTACACCTTC.

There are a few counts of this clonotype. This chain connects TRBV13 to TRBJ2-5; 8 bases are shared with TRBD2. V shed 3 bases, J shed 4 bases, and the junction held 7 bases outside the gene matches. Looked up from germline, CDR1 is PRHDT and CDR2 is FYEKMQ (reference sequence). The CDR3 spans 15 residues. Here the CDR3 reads CASSFYGAGAETQYF. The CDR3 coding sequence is TGTGCCAGCAGCTTCTATGGAGCGGGAGCAGAGACCCAGTACTTC.

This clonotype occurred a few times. DNA of the CDR3: TGTGCCAGCAAGGGGGGGACTTTCGGGAACACAGATACGCAGTATTTT. Translation gives CASKGGTFGNTDTQYF. This chain uses TRBV6-1 with TRBJ2-3, with D perhaps matching TRBD2 (7 bases). This CDR3 has 16 amino acids. Germline CDR1 is MNHNS and CDR2 is SASEGT. V was trimmed by 7 bases and J by 2 bases, leaving 19 bases between them.

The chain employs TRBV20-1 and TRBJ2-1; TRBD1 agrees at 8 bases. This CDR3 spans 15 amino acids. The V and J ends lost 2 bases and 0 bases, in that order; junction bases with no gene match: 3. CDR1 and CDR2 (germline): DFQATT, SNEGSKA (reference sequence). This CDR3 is CSARRQGSSYNEQFF. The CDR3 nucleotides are TGCAGTGCTAGAAGACAGGGGAGCTCCTACAATGAGCAGTTCTTC.

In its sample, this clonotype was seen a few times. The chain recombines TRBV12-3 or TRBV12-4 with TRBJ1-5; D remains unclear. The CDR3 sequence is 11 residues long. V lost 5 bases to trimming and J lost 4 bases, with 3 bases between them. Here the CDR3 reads CASSLNQPQHF. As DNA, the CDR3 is TGTGCCAGCAGTCTGAATCAGCCCCAGCATTTT.

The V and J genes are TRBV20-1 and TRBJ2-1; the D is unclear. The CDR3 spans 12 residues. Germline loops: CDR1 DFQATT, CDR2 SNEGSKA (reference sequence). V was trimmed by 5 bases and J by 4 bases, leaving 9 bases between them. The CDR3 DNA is TGCAGTGCTTCCGGACGTTACAATGAGCAGTTCTTC. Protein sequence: CSASGRYNEQFF.

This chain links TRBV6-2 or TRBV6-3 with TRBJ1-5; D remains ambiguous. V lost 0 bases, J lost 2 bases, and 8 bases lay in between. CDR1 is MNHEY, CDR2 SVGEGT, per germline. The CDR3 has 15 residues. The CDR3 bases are TGTGCCAGCAGTTACTCTCTGGCGGGCAATCAGCCCCAGCATTTT. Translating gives CASSYSLAGNQPQHF.

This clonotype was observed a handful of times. The CDR3 reads CSVEDLSRETQYF. The CDR3 region has the DNA TGCAGCGTTGAAGATCTTAGCAGAGAGACCCAGTACTTC. This chain connects TRBV29-1 to TRBJ2-5; D gene ambiguous. The CDR3 is made up of 13 amino acids. Germline CDR1 reads SQVTM; CDR2 reads ANQGSEA. Trimming pared 0 bases from V and 4 bases from J, leaving 9 bases between.

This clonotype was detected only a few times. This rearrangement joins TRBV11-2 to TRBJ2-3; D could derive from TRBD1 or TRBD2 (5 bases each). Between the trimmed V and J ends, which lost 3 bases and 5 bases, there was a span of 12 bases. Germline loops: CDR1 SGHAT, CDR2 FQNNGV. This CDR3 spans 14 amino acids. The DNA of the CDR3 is TGTGCCAGCAGCTTTGGACTTGACAGAGATACGCAGTATTTT. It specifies CASSFGLDRDTQYF.

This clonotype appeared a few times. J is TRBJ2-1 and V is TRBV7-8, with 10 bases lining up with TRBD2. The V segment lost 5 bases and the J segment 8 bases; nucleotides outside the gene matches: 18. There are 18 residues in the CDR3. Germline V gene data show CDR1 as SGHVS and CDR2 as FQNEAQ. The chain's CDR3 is CASSPRGRAGGRPDEQFF. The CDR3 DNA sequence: TGTGCCAGCAGCCCCAGGGGCCGAGCGGGAGGGCGCCCAGATGAGCAGTTCTTC.

For the CDR3, the DNA is TGTGCCAGCTCACCTAGCACTAGGTCAGGAAATCAGCCCCAGCATTTT. This sequence encodes CASSPSTRSGNQPQHF. The J gene is TRBJ1-5, the V gene TRBV18; D remains ambiguous. Trimming took 3 bases from V and 4 from J, leaving 16 bases between them. The germline gives CDR1 KGHSH, CDR2 LQKENI. The length of the CDR3 is 16 residues.

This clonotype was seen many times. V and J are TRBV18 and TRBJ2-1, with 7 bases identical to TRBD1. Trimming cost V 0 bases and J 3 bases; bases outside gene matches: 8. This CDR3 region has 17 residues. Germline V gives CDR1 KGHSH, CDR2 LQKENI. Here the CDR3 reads CASSPPRTGDGYNEQFF. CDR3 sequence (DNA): TGTGCCAGCTCACCACCGAGAACAGGGGACGGCTACAATGAGCAGTTCTTC.